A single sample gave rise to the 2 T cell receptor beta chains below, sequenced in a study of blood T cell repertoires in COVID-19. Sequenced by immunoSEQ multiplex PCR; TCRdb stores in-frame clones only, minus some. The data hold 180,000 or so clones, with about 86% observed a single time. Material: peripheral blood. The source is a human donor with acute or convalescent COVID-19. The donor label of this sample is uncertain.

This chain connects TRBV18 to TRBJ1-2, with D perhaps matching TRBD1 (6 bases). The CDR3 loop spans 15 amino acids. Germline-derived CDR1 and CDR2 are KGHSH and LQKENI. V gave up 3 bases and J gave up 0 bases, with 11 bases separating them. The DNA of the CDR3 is TGTGCCAGCTCACCCGGACAGAGTACTAACTATGGCTACACCTTC. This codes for CASSPGQSTNYGYTF.

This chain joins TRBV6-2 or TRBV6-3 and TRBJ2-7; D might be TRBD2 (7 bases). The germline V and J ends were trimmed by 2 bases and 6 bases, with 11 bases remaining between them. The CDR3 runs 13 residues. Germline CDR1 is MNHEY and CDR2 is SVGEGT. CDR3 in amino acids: CASSYLGGREQYF. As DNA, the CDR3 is TGTGCCAGCAGTTACCTGGGGGGGCGCGAGCAGTACTTC.